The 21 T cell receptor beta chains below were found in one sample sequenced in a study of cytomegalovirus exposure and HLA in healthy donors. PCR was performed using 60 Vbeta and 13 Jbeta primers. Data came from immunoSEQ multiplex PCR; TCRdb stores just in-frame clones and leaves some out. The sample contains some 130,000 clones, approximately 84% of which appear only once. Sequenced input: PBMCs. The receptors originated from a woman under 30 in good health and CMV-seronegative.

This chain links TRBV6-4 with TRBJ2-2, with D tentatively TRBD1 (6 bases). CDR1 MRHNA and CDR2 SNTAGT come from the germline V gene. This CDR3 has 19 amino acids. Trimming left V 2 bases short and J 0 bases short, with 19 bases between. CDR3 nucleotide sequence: TGTGCCAGCAGTGACCGGACAGCTCGGGGTAACCCGAACACCGGGGAGCTGTTTTTT. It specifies CASSDRTARGNPNTGELFF.

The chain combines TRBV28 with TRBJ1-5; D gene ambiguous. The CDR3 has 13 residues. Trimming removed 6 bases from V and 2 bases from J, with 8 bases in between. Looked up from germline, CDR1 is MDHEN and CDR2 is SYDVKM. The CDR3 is CASSPPGNQPQHF. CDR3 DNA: TGTGCCAGCAGCCCCCCGGGCAATCAGCCCCAGCATTTT.

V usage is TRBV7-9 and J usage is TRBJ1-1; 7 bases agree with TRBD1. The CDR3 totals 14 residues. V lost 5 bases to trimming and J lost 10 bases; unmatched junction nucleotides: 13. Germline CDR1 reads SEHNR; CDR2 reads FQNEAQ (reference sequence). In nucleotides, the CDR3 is TGTGCCAGCAGCCACGGGACAGCTGGTGGTAGAGCTTTCTTT. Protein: CASSHGTAGGRAFF.

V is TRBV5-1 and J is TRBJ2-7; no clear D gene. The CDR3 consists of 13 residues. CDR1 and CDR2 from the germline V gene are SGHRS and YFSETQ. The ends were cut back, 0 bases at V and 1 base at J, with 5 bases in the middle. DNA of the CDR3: TGCGCCAGCAGCTTGGAACAATCCTACGAGCAGTACTTC. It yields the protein CASSLEQSYEQYF.

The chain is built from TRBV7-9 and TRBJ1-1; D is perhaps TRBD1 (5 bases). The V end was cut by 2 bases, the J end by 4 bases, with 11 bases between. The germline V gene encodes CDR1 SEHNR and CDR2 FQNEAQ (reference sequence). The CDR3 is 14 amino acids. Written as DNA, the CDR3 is TGTGCCAGCAGCTTAATAGCAGGGCCCACTGAAGCTTTCTTT. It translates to CASSLIAGPTEAFF.

CDR3 region: CSVRVAGYYGYTF. Here the CDR3 DNA reads TGCAGCGTCAGGGTCGCGGGGTACTATGGCTACACCTTC. The V and J genes are TRBV29-1 and TRBJ1-2; D possibly corresponds to TRBD1 (5 bases). The CDR3 contains 13 residues. Germline V lookup: CDR1 SQVTM, CDR2 ANQGSEA. Trimming pared 6 bases from V and 3 bases from J, leaving 14 bases between.

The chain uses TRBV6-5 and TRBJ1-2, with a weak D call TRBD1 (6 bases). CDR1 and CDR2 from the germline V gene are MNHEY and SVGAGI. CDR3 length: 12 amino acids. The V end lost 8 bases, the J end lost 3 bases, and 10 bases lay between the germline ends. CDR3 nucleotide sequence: TGTGCCAGCTTTCGACAGGACTATGGCTACACCTTC. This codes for CASFRQDYGYTF.

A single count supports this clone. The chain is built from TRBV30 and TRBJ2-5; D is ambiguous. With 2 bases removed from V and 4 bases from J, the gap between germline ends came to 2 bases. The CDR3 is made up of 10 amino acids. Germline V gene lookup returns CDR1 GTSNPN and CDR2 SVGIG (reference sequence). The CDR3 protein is CAWSRETQYF. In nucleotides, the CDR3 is TGTGCCTGGAGTCGAGAGACCCAGTACTTC.

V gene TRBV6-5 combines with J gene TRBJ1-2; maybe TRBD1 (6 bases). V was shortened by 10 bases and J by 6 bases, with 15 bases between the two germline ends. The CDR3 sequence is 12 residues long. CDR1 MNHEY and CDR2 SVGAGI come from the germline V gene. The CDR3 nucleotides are TGTGCCACCCACCGGGGGGCGGATGGCTACACCTTC. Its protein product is CATHRGADGYTF.

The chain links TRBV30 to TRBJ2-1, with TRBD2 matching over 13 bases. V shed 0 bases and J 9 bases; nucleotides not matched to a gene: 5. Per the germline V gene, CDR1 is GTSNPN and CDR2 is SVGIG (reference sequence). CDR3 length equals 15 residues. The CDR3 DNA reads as TGTGCCTGGAGTGTACTAGCGGGAGGGCCCCGTGAGCAGTTCTTC. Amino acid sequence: CAWSVLAGGPREQFF.

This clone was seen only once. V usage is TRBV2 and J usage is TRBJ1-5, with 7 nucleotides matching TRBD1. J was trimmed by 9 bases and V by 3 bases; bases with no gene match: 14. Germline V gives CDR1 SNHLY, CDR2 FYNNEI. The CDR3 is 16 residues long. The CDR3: CASSEFGTETTSPQHF. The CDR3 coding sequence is TGTGCCAGCAGTGAGTTTGGGACAGAAACAACTTCGCCCCAGCATTTT.

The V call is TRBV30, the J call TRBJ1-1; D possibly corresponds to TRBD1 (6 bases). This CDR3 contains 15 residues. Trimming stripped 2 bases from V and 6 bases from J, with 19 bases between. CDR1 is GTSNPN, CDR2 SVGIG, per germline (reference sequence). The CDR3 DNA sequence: TGTGCCTGGAGTCCGAGGTTAACAGGGACCGCTGAAGCTTTCTTT. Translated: CAWSPRLTGTAEAFF. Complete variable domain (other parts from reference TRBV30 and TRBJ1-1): SQTIHQWPATLVQPVGSPLSLECTVEGTSNPNLYWYRQAAGRGLQLLFYSVGIGQISSEVPQNLSASRPQDRQFILSSKKLLLSDSGFYLCAWSPRLTGTAEAFFGQGTRLTVV.

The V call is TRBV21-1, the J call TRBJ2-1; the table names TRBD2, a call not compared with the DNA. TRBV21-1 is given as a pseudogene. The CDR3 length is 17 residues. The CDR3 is CAIVVSGGRAWDNEQFF. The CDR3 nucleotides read TGTGCCATCGTGGTCAGTGGCGGGAGGGCCTGGGACAATGAGCAGTTCTTC.

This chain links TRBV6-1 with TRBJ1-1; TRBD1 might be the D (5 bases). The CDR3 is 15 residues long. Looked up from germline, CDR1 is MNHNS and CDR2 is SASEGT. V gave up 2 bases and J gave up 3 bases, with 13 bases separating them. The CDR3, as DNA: TGTGCCAGCAGTGAATCCCCAGCGGGGGACACTGAAGCTTTCTTT. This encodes CASSESPAGDTEAFF.

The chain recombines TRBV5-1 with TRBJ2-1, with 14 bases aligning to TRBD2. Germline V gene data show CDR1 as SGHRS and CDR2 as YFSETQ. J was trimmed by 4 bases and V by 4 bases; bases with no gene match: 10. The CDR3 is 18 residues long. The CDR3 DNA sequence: TGCGCCAGCAGCCCCCCGACTAGCGGGAGGGCCCTTTACAATGAGCAGTTCTTC. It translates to CASSPPTSGRALYNEQFF.

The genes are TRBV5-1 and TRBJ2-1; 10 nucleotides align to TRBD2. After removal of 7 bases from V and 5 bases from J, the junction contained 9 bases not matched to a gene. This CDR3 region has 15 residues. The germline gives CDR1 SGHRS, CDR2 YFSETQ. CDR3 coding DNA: TGCGCCAGCCAACCGGGACTAGCGTGGAACAATGAGCAGTTCTTC. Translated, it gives CASQPGLAWNNEQFF.

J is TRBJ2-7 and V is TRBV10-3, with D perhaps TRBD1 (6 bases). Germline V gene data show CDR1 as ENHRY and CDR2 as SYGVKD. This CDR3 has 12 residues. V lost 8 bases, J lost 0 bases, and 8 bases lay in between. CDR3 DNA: TGTGCCATCGGGGGCAGCTCCTACGAGCAGTACTTC. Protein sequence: CAIGGSSYEQYF.

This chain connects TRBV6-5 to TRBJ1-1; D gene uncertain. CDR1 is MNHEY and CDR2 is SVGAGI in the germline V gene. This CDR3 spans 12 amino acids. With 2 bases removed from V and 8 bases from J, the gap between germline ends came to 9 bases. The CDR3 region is CASSYTGSEAFF. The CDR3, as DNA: TGTGCCAGCAGTTACACGGGGTCCGAAGCTTTCTTT.

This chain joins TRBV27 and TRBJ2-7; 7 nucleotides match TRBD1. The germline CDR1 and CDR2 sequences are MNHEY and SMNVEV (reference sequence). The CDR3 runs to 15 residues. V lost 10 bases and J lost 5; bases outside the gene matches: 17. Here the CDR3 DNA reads TGTGCCACCATGGGGTTTGCTGGGACAGTAGACGAGCAGTACTTC. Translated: CATMGFAGTVDEQYF.

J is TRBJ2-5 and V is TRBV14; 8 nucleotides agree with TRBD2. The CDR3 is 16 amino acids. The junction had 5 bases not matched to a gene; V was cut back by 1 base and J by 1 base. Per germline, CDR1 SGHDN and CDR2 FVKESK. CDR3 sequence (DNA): TGTGCCAGCAGCCAAGTCGCGGGAGGACGCCAAGAGACCCAGTACTTC. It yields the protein CASSQVAGGRQETQYF.

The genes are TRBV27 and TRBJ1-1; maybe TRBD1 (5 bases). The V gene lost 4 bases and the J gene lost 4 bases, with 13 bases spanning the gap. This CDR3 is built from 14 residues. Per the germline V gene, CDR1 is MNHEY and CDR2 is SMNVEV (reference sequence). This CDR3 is CASSYGGGGTEAFF. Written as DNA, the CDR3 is TGTGCCAGCAGTTACGGGGGTGGCGGCACTGAAGCTTTCTTT.